The rows below give T cell receptor beta chains drawn from one sample of a study of CD8 T cells in ankylosing spondylitis. TCRdb fed the 5' RACE reads into MiXCR, producing one record per CDR3 protein. The sample lists 750,000 to 850,000 distinct CDR3 sequences; 12% were seen once. Sequenced sample: blood, either unsorted or a sorted T cell fraction (not recorded which). The receptors were gathered from a male donor with ankylosing spondylitis. Each CDR3 is given with its conserved first and last residue. A D gene is named only where the DNA matches it firmly. Expanded clones are given a class, and other clones once, few, many or no size at all.

J,D,size,V,CDR3,DNA
TRBJ1-6,-,-,TRBV20-1,CSALAGTWTNSPLHF,TGCAGTGCATTAGCCGGGACATGGACGAATTCACCCCTCCACTTT
TRBJ2-7,TRBD1,-,TRBV29-1,CSAAGTGGTYEQYF,TGCAGCGCTGCCGGGACAGGGGGGACCTACGAGCAGTACTTC
TRBJ2-2,-,few,TRBV24-1,CATSDYGTGELFF,TGTGCCACCAGTGATTACGGCACCGGGGAGCTGTTTTTT
TRBJ1-2,-,-,TRBV7-2,CASSLPFNYGYTF,TGTGCCAGCAGCTTACCGTTTAACTATGGCTACACCTTC
TRBJ2-3,-,many,TRBV29-1,CSTGPSTDTQYF,TGCAGCACCGGCCCTAGCACAGATACGCAGTATTTT
TRBJ1-5,-,few,TRBV9,CASSVAENQPQHF,TGTGCCAGCAGCGTAGCAGAAAATCAGCCCCAGCATTTT
TRBJ2-2,-,-,TRBV20-1,CSARAGRGRWLVDTGELFF,TGCAGTGCTAGAGCGGGCCGAGGGAGGTGGCTGGTGGACACCGGGGAGCTGTTTTTT
TRBJ2-7,-,many,TRBV5-1,CASQGPKDSYEQYF,TGCGCCAGCCAGGGACCTAAAGACTCCTACGAGCAGTACTTC
TRBJ1-2,-,few,TRBV6-5,CASSYSWGGYTF,TGTGCCAGCAGTTACTCGTGGGGAGGCTACACCTTC
TRBJ2-2,-,-,TRBV20-1,CSASFGGLNTGELFF,TGCAGTGCTAGCTTTGGGGGCCTGAACACCGGGGAGCTGTTTTTT
TRBJ2-7,-,few,TRBV5-6,CASSSSGGQYF,TGTGCCAGCAGCTCATCCGGGGGGCAGTACTTC
TRBJ1-6,-,few,TRBV12-3/TRBV12-4,CASSLALGRGNSPLHF,TGTGCCAGCAGTTTAGCGCTCGGGAGGGGAAATTCACCCCTCCACTTT
TRBJ1-1,-,many,TRBV20-1,CSAIHPSMNTEAFF,TGCAGTGCTATACACCCCTCAATGAACACTGAAGCTTTCTTT
TRBJ1-1,-,few,TRBV24-1,CATSDSGRGGTEAFF,TGTGCCACCAGTGATTCGGGCAGGGGTGGCACTGAAGCTTTCTTT
TRBJ2-5,-,many,TRBV5-1,CASSQDSQETQYF,TGCGCCAGCAGCCAAGACAGCCAAGAGACCCAGTACTTC
TRBJ2-2,-,many,TRBV5-1,CASSLSVTANTGELFF,TGCGCCAGCAGCTTGTCTGTGACGGCGAACACCGGGGAGCTGTTTTTT
TRBJ1-5,TRBD1,few,TRBV20-1,CSASRQGNSNQPQHF,TGCAGTGCTAGCCGACAGGGGAATAGCAATCAGCCCCAGCATTTT
TRBJ1-2,TRBD1,few,TRBV7-9,CASSSRTGQGYTF,TGTGCCAGCAGCTCAAGGACAGGGCAGGGCTACACCTTC
TRBJ2-5,-,-,TRBV29-1,CSVCKGGWETQYF,TGCAGCGTTTGCAAGGGTGGGTGGGAGACCCAGTACTTC
TRBJ1-5,-,-,TRBV29-1,CSVGENQPQHF,TGCAGCGTTGGGGAGAATCAGCCCCAGCATTTT
TRBJ2-1,-,-,TRBV5-1,CASSSRTNLNEQFF,TGCGCCAGCAGCTCGCGGACTAACCTCAATGAGCAGTTCTTC
TRBJ2-3,-,many,TRBV7-2,CASSLDREDTQYF,TGTGCCAGCAGCTTAGATAGGGAAGATACGCAGTATTTT
TRBJ2-1,-,-,TRBV29-1,CSVEGRLSYNEQFF,TGCAGCGTTGAAGGCAGGCTCTCCTACAATGAGCAGTTCTTC
TRBJ2-2,-,-,TRBV20-1,CSARGDWDTGELFF,TGCAGTGCTAGAGGGGACTGGGACACCGGGGAGCTGTTTTTT
TRBJ1-3,-,few,TRBV9,CASSVDGTGNTIYF,TGTGCCAGCAGCGTAGACGGAACTGGAAACACCATATATTTT
TRBJ1-6,-,-,TRBV4-2,CASSQDLARNNSPLHF,TGTGCCAGCAGCCAAGATCTCGCGCGGAATAATTCACCCCTCCACTTT
TRBJ2-1,TRBD1,many,TRBV6-5,CASSYSGQGFYNEQFF,TGTGCCAGCAGTTACTCTGGACAGGGATTCTACAATGAGCAGTTCTTC
TRBJ2-4,-,many,TRBV6-2/TRBV6-3,CASEPLAKNIQYF,TGTGCCTCCGAACCTCTAGCCAAAAACATTCAGTACTTC
TRBJ2-2,-,-,TRBV20-1,CSAREGVLNTGELFF,TGCAGTGCTAGGGAGGGGGTTTTGAACACCGGGGAGCTGTTTTTT
TRBJ2-5,TRBD2,few,TRBV12-3/TRBV12-4,CASSPPTGGGTPETQYF,TGTGCCAGCAGCCCTCCCACTGGGGGGGGAACCCCAGAGACCCAGTACTTC
TRBJ1-2,-,few,TRBV11-2,CASSSQGLNYGYTF,TGTGCCAGCAGCTCCCAGGGACTTAACTATGGCTACACCTTC
TRBJ2-1,-,few,TRBV7-3,CASSLSTETEQFF,TGTGCCAGCAGCTTATCTACCGAGACAGAGCAGTTCTTC
TRBJ2-2,-,many,TRBV29-1,CSAGEANTGELFF,TGCAGCGCCGGGGAGGCGAACACCGGGGAGCTGTTTTTT
TRBJ2-5,TRBD1,many,TRBV12-3/TRBV12-4,CASTTTGKETQYF,TGTGCCAGCACCACGACAGGGAAGGAGACCCAGTACTTC
TRBJ2-1,-,few,TRBV7-9,CASSLASEQFF,TGTGCCAGCAGCTTAGCGTCTGAGCAGTTCTTC
TRBJ2-2,-,many,TRBV5-5,CASSSTSGWSTGELFF,TGTGCCAGCAGCTCGACCTCGGGTTGGAGCACCGGGGAGCTGTTTTTT
TRBJ2-3,-,few,TRBV20-1,CSARRAQSTDTQYF,TGCAGTGCTAGAAGGGCCCAAAGCACAGATACGCAGTATTTT
TRBJ2-7,TRBD2,-,TRBV27,CASSSLGLAGGRPDEQYF,TGTGCCAGCAGTTCTCTAGGACTAGCGGGAGGTAGGCCGGACGAGCAGTACTTC
TRBJ1-1,TRBD1,-,TRBV9,CASSVGGTVNTEAFF,TGTGCCAGCAGCGTAGGGGGGACAGTGAACACTGAAGCTTTCTTT
TRBJ2-7,TRBD2,-,TRBV20-1,CSAQPGAGGSYEQYF,TGCAGTGCTCAACCAGGGGCGGGAGGCTCCTACGAGCAGTACTTC